This T cell receptor beta chain was sequenced for a study of T cells in Graves' hyperthyroidism and ophthalmopathy (dated by TCRdb to 2018 to 2020). A note on the overall study: Peripheral blood samples were taken at the time of initial diagnosis, prior to any treatment. To identify TCR V-J signatures that set the groups apart, the researchers used a discovery cohort of 95 to 100 patients, made up of under 45 with Graves' ophthalmopathy and 55 to 65 with stable Graves' hyperthyroidism. Prospective prediction of ophthalmopathy was tested in an independent validation cohort of fewer than 20 hyperthyroidism patients and roughly 16 patients who later progressed to ophthalmopathy. The roughly 100 discovery patients were divided at random into training and test sets in a 7:3 ratio. The study also compared thyroid tissue and blood T-cell repertoires from roughly six Graves' hyperthyroidism patients. After blood sampling, hyperthyroidism patients were treated with methimazole at a starting dose of 30 mg daily, and ophthalmopathy patients were treated with high-dose intravenous methylprednisolone. The paper describes TCR Vbeta CDR3 sequencing of 140 or so peripheral blood samples, made up of 43 ophthalmopathy patients, 70 to 75 hyperthyroidism patients and 17 progressor patients.

A patient counted as having stable Graves' hyperthyroidism if no progression to ophthalmopathy occurred over 18 months of follow-up. Hyperthyroidism patients were newly diagnosed, with disease duration under 2 months, and aged 18 to 65 years. Exclusion was applied to patients with uncontrolled infections, other autoimmune diseases, pregnancy or lactation. Diagnoses were established on the basis of clinical symptoms, serum thyroxine and TRAb, thyroid ultrasound, and orbital computed tomography. Ficoll-Paque density gradient centrifugation was used to isolate PBMCs from around 10 ml of fresh peripheral blood. Total RNA was extracted with Trizol reagent, and quality was checked on an Agilent 2100 Bioanalyzer. For this clonotype: The clone's antigen remains unknown. The sample holds no much larger clone one base away, and base qualities are not on file.

Study-level results and caveats: A model built on a 13 V-J signature distinguished ophthalmopathy from stable hyperthyroidism, reaching around 87% sensitivity and around 81% specificity in cross-validation and 80%/75% in testing. Sample size was not statistically predetermined, and investigators were not blinded to group allocation. In validation, the model predicted progression to ophthalmopathy a median of about 6 months before onset, with around 70% sensitivity and nearly 75% specificity. Most expanded thyroid clonotypes (frequency above 0.001) were also detected in blood, suggesting blood repertoires may reflect thyroid immune responses.

Amplification of TCR beta CDR3 regions was carried out from RNA transcripts. For the first round of RT-PCR on the TCR CDR3, the HTBI primer set was used together with the Qiagen OneStep RT-PCR kit. Libraries were constructed in a second round of multiplex PCR, after which size selection and purification were performed. Sequencing of the libraries was done on an Illumina HiSeq2000 using paired-end 100 bp reads. Processing in the source paper ran as follows. SOAPnuke was used to process the raw data, removing reads that contained adapters or uncalled bases, had a mean Phred below 15, or lacked an exact match to the constant primer or identifier. COPE v1.2.5 was used to merge the high-quality paired reads, and each unique nucleotide sequence was defined as a clonotype. Clonotypes were aligned to IMGT TRBV, TRBD and TRBJ reference segments using MiTCR v1.1. Analysis was restricted to V-J combinations with a frequency above 0.0001, which covered roughly 99% of repertoires. The TCS score was defined as the ratio of F50 (clonal expansion) to E x V (chaos), calculated using BLOSUM62-based TCRdist between CDR3 peptides within each V-J. Welch's t-statistics and random forest reduced around 550 V-J features to roughly 13, which were used in a naive Bayes classifier (R e1071). In TCRdb, the public reads were trimmed at Q25 with fastp and aligned with MiXCR, with productive beta chains retained. All rows with the same CDR3 protein become a single entry with the most common DNA and genes. These V and J calls are TCRdb output, not the study's own analysis. The sample records about 740,000 distinct CDR3 sequences, about 15% of which are singletons. The ten largest clones take up about a tenth of the sample.

Including cysteine and phenylalanine, the CDR3 has 13 amino acids. The sequence is cut down to CDR3 DNA, 39 bases in frame from base 1. CDR1 and CDR2 were assigned from the germline V gene (reference sequence) as SEHNR and FQNEAQ. The germline V end is reduced by 3 bases and the J end by 5 bases; junction bases left unmatched: 3. This clonotype was obtained from a woman between 18 and 30 years old with Graves' hyperthyroidism. Recombination linked TRBV7-9 to TRBJ2-7, with 8 bases in between that match TRBD1. Specimen: blood. For the CDR3, the sequence is CASSFGQGHEQYF. The nucleotide sequence reads as follows: TGTGCCAGCAGCTTCGGACAGGGCCACGAGCAGTACTTC.